The present entry profiles one T cell receptor beta chain with its context. No cognate antigen has been identified for it. No base qualities exist here, and no much larger clone lies one base off it. The CDR3 goes from the cysteine to the phenylalanine over 13 residues. CDR3 DNA is the only sequence kept; it has 39 bases, read in frame from the first base. Sequences LGHNA (CDR1) and YNFKEQ (CDR2) are obtained from the germline V gene. V gives up 1 base and J gives up 4 bases, and the segment between their germline ends measures 6 bases. TCRbeta CDR3 regions were amplified from genomic DNA by means of the immunoSEQ Assay, a bias-controlled multiplex PCR. In the original analysis: The number of nucleated cells in each sample was estimated by amplification of reference gene primers within the assay. Sequence reads were collapsed and filtered to measure the absolute abundance of every unique TCRbeta CDR3 rearrangement. Productive Simpson clonality was computed per sample as the square root of Simpson's diversity index over productive rearrangements. In TCRdb, the immuneACCESS table is reduced to in-frame sequences with V and J assigned. These tables do not hold every clone; where another copy was compared, an unresolved V gene accounts for under half, and the others remain unexplained. From that table come the V and J calls and clone size; the DNA was used to work out D and trimming. Across this sample there are approximately 68,000 clones, with around 82% seen only once. Of the sample, about 16% is held by the ten largest clones.

The source of the sample is a study of blood T cell repertoires in COVID-19 (dated by TCRdb to 2020 to 2021). For context, the study as a whole: The collaborator samples originated in the United States, Italy and Spain and spanned the acute and convalescent phases of COVID-19. The prospective study material was composed of cDNA or gDNA derived from T cells, B-cell-depleted T cells, or PBMCs. A freely available public database, intended as a resource for researchers studying the immune response to SARS-CoV-2, is where the repertoires were released. HLA class I and class II types, where available, came from metadata supplied by the sample provider rather than from assay-based typing. Samples came from the ongoing ImmuneRACE study (first 160 participants) plus 1,254 subjects from 6 global collaborators. Nearly every sample came with metadata listing a de-identified subject ID, COVID-19 status, age in years and sex. Subjects who had been exposed to COVID-19, were actively infected with it, or had recovered from it provided the deeply sampled blood TCRbeta repertoires that made up the dataset.

The study at large found these results: The quantity of clinical and demographic metadata differed by source and by participant and was supplied without curation.

Whole blood was collected in K2EDTA tubes by collaborating institutions according to the institutions' own protocols. For TCRbeta analysis, collaborators shipped samples as frozen whole blood, isolated PBMCs, or DNA extracted from either of those sample types. Recombination connected TRBV4-2 to TRBJ2-3; the D segment cannot be called with confidence. This TCR was sampled from a man older than 75 with active COVID-19. Material for sequencing was peripheral blood. The CDR3 reads CASSQVLSDTQYF. The nucleotide sequence reads TGTGCCAGCAGCCAAGTTCTATCAGATACGCAGTATTTT.